Listed here are 30 T cell receptor beta chains from one sample, sequenced in a study of regulatory and conventional T cells in RAG deficiency (dated by TCRdb to about 2017). Regulatory T cells were purified from blood as CD4+CD25-high CD127-low cells before genomic DNA extraction. The library was generated by the immunoSEQ multiplex PCR assay. Not all clones reach the TCRdb copy of this immuneACCESS table, which keeps in-frame sequences only. Checked studies attribute under half of the gap to unresolved V genes and leave the rest unexplained. The sample records some 28,000 clones, about 90% of which are singletons. The top ten clonotypes cover 0.7% to 0.95% of the sample. This sample also appeared in a second study, on regulatory T cells. The other study reports the following: The multiplex PCR relied on 52 forward TRBV primers and 13 reverse TRBJ primers, and amplification bias was corrected through assay-based and computational methods.

What was sequenced was Tregs sorted from blood. The receptor set was obtained from a human donor in good health.

The rearrangement links TRBV19 to TRBJ2-3; 7 nucleotides agree with TRBD1. Looked up from germline, CDR1 is LNHDA and CDR2 is SQIVND (reference sequence). Trimming at V came to 6 bases and at J to 3 bases, leaving 3 bases not matched to a gene. This CDR3 has 13 amino acids. This CDR3 reads CASRAGGTDTQYF. The CDR3 nucleotides are TGTGCCAGTAGGGCAGGGGGTACAGATACGCAGTATTTT.

J is TRBJ2-1 and V is TRBV4-1; 8 bases match TRBD2. The CDR3 length is 15 residues. V was pared by 1 base and J by 3 bases, with 2 bases of the junction left unmatched. Germline loops: CDR1 MGHRA, CDR2 YSYEKL. The CDR3 loop is CASSQGAGGYNEQFF. CDR3 DNA: TGCGCCAGCAGCCAAGGGGCGGGGGGCTACAATGAGCAGTTCTTC.

This clone is a singleton in its sample. CDR3 amino acids: CASSVGPRSGANVLTF. Written as DNA, the CDR3 is TGTGCCAGCAGCGTGGGTCCCCGCTCTGGGGCCAACGTCCTGACTTTC. The V and J genes are TRBV9 and TRBJ2-6, with no clear D. Germline V lookup: CDR1 SGDLS, CDR2 YYNGEE. CDR3 length equals 16 residues. Between the trimmed V and J ends, which lost 2 bases and 0 bases, there was a span of 9 bases.

The chain recombines TRBV5-6 with TRBJ1-5; the match to TRBD1 covers 10 bases. CDR1 is SGHDT and CDR2 is YYEEEE in the germline V gene. The CDR3 extends over 15 amino acids. V lost 2 bases and J lost 4; bases outside the gene matches: 3. This CDR3 reads CASSFGTGANQPQHF. The CDR3 bases are TGTGCCAGCAGCTTCGGGACAGGGGCGAATCAGCCCCAGCATTTT.

The CDR3 loop reads CASSADRNTEAFF. The CDR3, as DNA: TGTGCCAGCAGCGCAGACAGGAACACTGAAGCTTTCTTT. The genes are TRBV9 and TRBJ1-1, with D maybe TRBD1 (5 bases). CDR1 and CDR2 (germline): SGDLS, YYNGEE. V was cut by 3 bases and J by 1 base, with 7 bases left in between. The CDR3 extends over 13 amino acids.

This clone was recorded only once. V is TRBV15 and J is TRBJ2-1; D not resolved. Germline CDR1 reads LNHNV; CDR2 reads YYDKDF (reference sequence). Trimming pared 1 base from V and 4 bases from J, leaving 2 bases between. There are 12 residues in the CDR3. DNA of the CDR3: TGTGCCACCAGCAGAGGTTACAATGAGCAGTTCTTC. The encoded protein is CATSRGYNEQFF.

A single count supports this clone. This sequence joins TRBV6-1 and TRBJ1-5, with a possible D match to TRBD1 (6 bases). The CDR3 is 14 amino acids. Germline V gene data show CDR1 as MNHNS and CDR2 as SASEGT. The V and J ends lost 6 bases and 4 bases respectively, with 13 bases between them. The CDR3 spells CASRVDRRNQPQHF. CDR3 coding DNA: TGTGCCAGCAGAGTAGACAGGAGAAATCAGCCCCAGCATTTT.

V and J are TRBV13 and TRBJ1-2; D is possibly TRBD1 (5 bases). Germline CDR1 is PRHDT and CDR2 is FYEKMQ (reference sequence). Trimming took 5 bases from V and 8 from J, leaving 18 bases between them. There are 14 residues in the CDR3. CDR3 bases: TGTGCCAGCAGCCCGGGGCTCGGGGAGAGGGGCTACACCTTC. The encoded protein is CASSPGLGERGYTF.

The chain links TRBV18 to TRBJ2-1; D gene uncertain. The germline V gene encodes CDR1 KGHSH and CDR2 LQKENI. There are 12 residues in the CDR3. Trimming took off 2 bases at V and 8 bases at J, with 7 bases between the two ends. DNA of the CDR3: TGTGCCAGCTCACCAGGGTTCGATGAGCAGTTCTTC. This translates into CASSPGFDEQFF.

This clone has a handful of counts. The V and J genes are TRBV10-1 and TRBJ2-3, with no clear D. V was trimmed by 10 bases and J by 5 bases, leaving 25 bases between them. The germline gives CDR1 WNHNN, CDR2 SYGVQD (reference sequence). The CDR3 is 16 residues long. The CDR3 DNA reads TGCGCCACCACGGCCGGTTGGAAGGTGGAAGGAGATACGCAGTATTTT. The encoded protein is CATTAGWKVEGDTQYF.

The chain uses TRBV19 and TRBJ1-5; no reliable D call. The V and J ends lost 8 bases and 6 bases respectively, with 11 bases between them. Germline V gene lookup returns CDR1 LNHDA and CDR2 SQIVND (reference sequence). The CDR3 consists of 12 residues. CDR3: CASSYQTQPQHF. The CDR3 DNA reads as TGTGCCAGTTCATATCAGACTCAGCCCCAGCATTTT.

V usage is TRBV7-6 and J usage is TRBJ1-3; D is uncertain. V was pared by 0 bases and J by 3 bases, with 12 bases between. CDR3 size: 16 residues. CDR1 and CDR2 from the germline V gene are SGHVS and FNYEAQ. CDR3: CASSLARTGGGNTIYF. DNA for the CDR3: TGTGCCAGCAGCTTAGCCCGTACGGGTGGTGGAAACACCATATATTTT.

The chain recombines TRBV7-2 with TRBJ2-3; no clear D. The CDR3 consists of 13 residues. Trimming removed 5 bases at V and 5 bases at J, with 11 bases between. The V gene's germline CDR1 is SGHTA and CDR2 FQGNSA. In nucleotides, the CDR3 is TGTGCCAGCAGCCTAACCAGCCGAGATACGCAGTATTTT. Its translation is CASSLTSRDTQYF.

In DNA, the CDR3 is TGTGCCAGCACCGTGACAGGGGTTCTCGGCGAGCAGTACTTC. It encodes CASTVTGVLGEQYF. The rearrangement links TRBV5-6 to TRBJ2-7; TRBD1 matches at 8 bases. V was pared by 6 bases and J by 6 bases, with 11 bases of the junction left unmatched. Per the germline V gene, CDR1 is SGHDT and CDR2 is YYEEEE. The CDR3 runs to 14 residues.

This clone appeared once. The chain carries TRBV6-5 and TRBJ1-2; tentatively, D is TRBD1 (5 bases). V lost 4 bases and J lost 8, with 8 bases in between. The CDR3 sequence is 11 residues long. Germline loops: CDR1 MNHEY, CDR2 SVGAGI. This CDR3 is CASSSWDGYTF. CDR3 coding DNA: TGTGCCAGCAGTTCGTGGGACGGCTACACCTTC.

The chain recombines TRBV9 with TRBJ1-1; no firm D call. Looked up from germline, CDR1 is SGDLS and CDR2 is YYNGEE. V was clipped by 2 bases and J by 2 bases, with 7 bases between them. The CDR3 is made up of 13 amino acids. The CDR3 loop reads CASSVLFNTEAFF. The DNA for the CDR3 is TGTGCCAGCAGCGTTCTATTTAACACTGAAGCTTTCTTT.

This rearrangement joins TRBV9 to TRBJ2-3, with 8 positions matching TRBD2. The germline V gene has CDR1 SGDLS and CDR2 YYNGEE. CDR3 length: 16 amino acids. The V segment lost 4 bases and the J segment 0 bases; nucleotides outside the gene matches: 7. Here the CDR3 DNA reads TGTGCCAGCAGCCCAAGGCGGGGGGATAGCACAGATACGCAGTATTTT. Translating gives CASSPRRGDSTDTQYF.

The sample holds a few counts of this clone. The chain uses TRBV18 and TRBJ2-5; D may correspond to TRBD1 or TRBD2 (5 bases each). CDR1 and CDR2 (germline): KGHSH, LQKENI. The germline V and J ends were trimmed by 3 bases and 3 bases, with 17 bases remaining between them. The CDR3 is 16 residues long. CDR3 nucleotide sequence: TGTGCCAGCTCACCCACAGCGAATCGGGGCGAAGAGACCCAGTACTTC. Translating gives CASSPTANRGEETQYF.

The genes are TRBV30 and TRBJ2-3; 8 bases match TRBD1. In germline, CDR1 is GTSNPN, CDR2 SVGIG (reference sequence). The CDR3 spans 16 residues. Losses at the gene ends were 3 bases for V and 1 base for J; bases not matched to a gene: 9. The CDR3 protein is CAWRIRTGWGTDTQYF. In nucleotides, the CDR3 is TGTGCCTGGAGAATTCGGACAGGGTGGGGCACAGATACGCAGTATTTT.

The V and J genes are TRBV6-5 and TRBJ1-3, with D possibly TRBD1 on 6 matching bases. The V end was cut by 5 bases, the J end by 4 bases, with 12 bases between. The germline V gene encodes CDR1 MNHEY and CDR2 SVGAGI. CDR3 length equals 14 residues. The CDR3 here is CASSPLDSGNTIYF. CDR3 nucleotides: TGTGCCAGCAGTCCGTTGGACAGCGGAAACACCATATATTTT.

The rearrangement joins TRBV27 to TRBJ2-1; D unresolved. Trimming took 6 bases from V and 2 from J, leaving 11 bases between them. CDR1 is MNHEY and CDR2 is SMNVEV in the germline V gene (reference sequence). The CDR3 is made up of 14 amino acids. The DNA of the CDR3 is TGTGCCAGCAGCCGCCCGGACGCCTACAATGAGCAGTTCTTC. The encoded protein is CASSRPDAYNEQFF.

This chain connects TRBV7-9 to TRBJ2-3; TRBD2 agrees at 13 bases. CDR3 size: 19 residues. J was trimmed by 5 bases and V by 3 bases; bases with no gene match: 14. Germline V gene lookup returns CDR1 SEHNR and CDR2 FQNEAQ (reference sequence). The CDR3 region has the DNA TGTGCCAGCAGCTTTGGGGGACTAGCGGGGATTCGGGTAGTAGATACGCAGTATTTT. It translates to CASSFGGLAGIRVVDTQYF.

The V call is TRBV7-9, the J call TRBJ2-7; 8 positions agree with TRBD1. V was pared by 1 base and J by 4 bases, with 12 bases of the junction left unmatched. The germline CDR1 and CDR2 sequences are SEHNR and FQNEAQ (reference sequence). The CDR3 runs 17 residues. CDR3 DNA: TGTGCCAGCAGCTTAGTCGGACCAGGGGGCTGGAGGTACGAGCAGTACTTC. This codes for CASSLVGPGGWRYEQYF. Full variable domain (rest looked up from reference TRBV7-9 and TRBJ2-7): DTGVSQNPRHKITKRGQNVTFRCDPISEHNRLYWYRQTLGQGPEFLTYFQNEAQLEKSRLLSDRFSAERPKGSFSTLEIQRTEQGDSAMYLCASSLVGPGGWRYEQYFGPGTRLTVT.

The chain joins TRBV6-1 to TRBJ1-6; D remains unclear. This CDR3 comprises 13 residues. V dropped 2 bases and J dropped 3 bases, with 2 bases sitting between them. Germline lookup yields CDR1 MNHNS and CDR2 SASEGT. The CDR3 loop is CASSEHYNSPLHF. The CDR3 DNA reads TGTGCCAGCAGTGAACACTATAATTCACCCCTCCACTTT.

The chain couples TRBV11-2 to TRBJ2-3; 14 bases fit TRBD2. V lost 6 bases and J lost 4; bases outside the gene matches: 9. CDR3 length equals 17 residues. The germline V gene encodes CDR1 SGHAT and CDR2 FQNNGV. The CDR3 nucleotides are TGTGCCAGCAGGGCGAGACTAGCGGGGGGGCCGGCAGATACGCAGTATTTT. Its protein is CASRARLAGGPADTQYF.

V usage is TRBV9 and J usage is TRBJ2-1, with 10 positions matching TRBD2. The V gene end was trimmed by 0 bases and the J gene end by 2 bases; junction bases not matched to a gene: 5. This CDR3 contains 17 residues. Germline assignment: CDR1 SGDLS and CDR2 YYNGEE. This CDR3 reads CASSVARTSGAYNEQFF. The CDR3 nucleotides read TGTGCCAGCAGCGTAGCCCGAACTAGCGGGGCCTACAATGAGCAGTTCTTC.

V gene TRBV6-5 combines with J gene TRBJ2-7; D might be TRBD2 (5 bases). The ends were cut back, 2 bases at V and 6 bases at J, with 11 bases in the middle. Germline V gives CDR1 MNHEY, CDR2 SVGAGI. The CDR3 sequence is 13 residues long. CDR3 amino acids: CASSYRGFGEQYF. The CDR3 nucleotides are TGTGCCAGCAGTTACCGGGGATTCGGCGAGCAGTACTTC.

The chain joins TRBV2 to TRBJ1-1; D not certain. Germline-derived CDR1 and CDR2 are SNHLY and FYNNEI. V shed 4 bases and J shed 1 base, with 7 bases lying between them. The CDR3 is 13 residues long. CDR3 nucleotides: TGTGCCAGCAGTGTTGAAACGAACACTGAAGCTTTCTTT. The encoded protein is CASSVETNTEAFF.

The CDR3 nucleotides are TGTGCCAGCAGCTTATGGCCGGGGGGCACAGATACGCAGTATTTT. Translation: CASSLWPGGTDTQYF. The V gene is TRBV11-3, the J gene TRBJ2-3; a weak D match, TRBD2 (6 bases). CDR1 SGHNT and CDR2 YENEEA come from the germline V gene. Trimming took 2 bases from V and 1 from J, leaving 10 bases between them. The CDR3 sequence is 15 residues long. The entire variable domain, with the rest obtained from reference TRBV11-3 and TRBJ2-3, is as follows: EAGVVQSPRYKIIEKKQPVAFWCNPISGHNTLYWYLQNLGQGPELLIRYENEEAVDDSQLPKDRFSAERLKGVDSTLKIQPAELGDSAVYLCASSLWPGGTDTQYFGPGTRLTVL.

The chain carries TRBV5-1 and TRBJ2-3, with D maybe TRBD1 (6 bases). The CDR3 totals 16 residues. Germline CDR1 reads SGHRS; CDR2 reads YFSETQ. Trimming removed 0 bases from V and 0 bases from J, with 11 bases in between. CDR3 region: CASSLATGLSTDTQYF. The CDR3, as DNA: TGCGCCAGCAGCTTGGCAACAGGGTTGAGCACAGATACGCAGTATTTT.